This TCR beta chain stems from a study of control samples from healthy donors and cancer patients. The protocol was immunoSEQ multiplex PCR, while the TCRdb copy is restricted to in-frame clones and leaves out a portion. The sample records roughly 180,000 clones, roughly 95% being singletons. This CDR3 spans 14 amino acids. CDR1 is MNHNY and CDR2 is SVGAGI in the germline V gene (reference sequence). The ends lost 4 bases at V and 4 bases at J; junction bases unmatched: 3. This clonotype was sampled from a woman aged 55-69 years in good health. This chain links TRBV6-6 with TRBJ1-2, with 10 bases identical to TRBD1. Material: blood. CDR3 amino acids: CASSLRTGGYGYTF. Here the CDR3 DNA reads TGTGCCAGCAGTTTAAGGACAGGGGGCTATGGCTACACCTTC.